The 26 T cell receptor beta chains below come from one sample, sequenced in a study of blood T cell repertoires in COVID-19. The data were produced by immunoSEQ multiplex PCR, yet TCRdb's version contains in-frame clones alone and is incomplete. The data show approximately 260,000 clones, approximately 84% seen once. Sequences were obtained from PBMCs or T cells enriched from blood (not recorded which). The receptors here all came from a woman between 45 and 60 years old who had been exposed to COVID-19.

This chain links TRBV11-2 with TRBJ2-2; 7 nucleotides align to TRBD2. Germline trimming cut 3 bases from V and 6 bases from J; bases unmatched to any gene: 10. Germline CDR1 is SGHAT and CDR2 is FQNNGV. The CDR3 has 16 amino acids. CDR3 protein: CASSFRRGGGAGELFF. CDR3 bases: TGTGCCAGCAGCTTTCGTCGCGGGGGAGGGGCCGGGGAGCTGTTTTTT.

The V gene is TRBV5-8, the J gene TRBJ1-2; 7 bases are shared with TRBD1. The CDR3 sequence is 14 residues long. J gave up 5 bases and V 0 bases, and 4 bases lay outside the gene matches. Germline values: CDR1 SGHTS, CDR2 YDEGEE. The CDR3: CASSLEGAPYGYTF. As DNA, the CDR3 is TGTGCCAGCAGCTTGGAGGGGGCCCCATATGGCTACACCTTC.

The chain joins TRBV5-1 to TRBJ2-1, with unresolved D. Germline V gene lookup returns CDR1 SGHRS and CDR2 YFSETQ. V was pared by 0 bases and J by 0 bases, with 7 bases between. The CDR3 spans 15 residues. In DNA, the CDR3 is TGCGCCAGCAGCTTGGGAGGCGTCTCCTACAATGAGCAGTTCTTC. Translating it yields CASSLGGVSYNEQFF. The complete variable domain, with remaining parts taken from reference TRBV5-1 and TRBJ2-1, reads KAGVTQTPRYLIKTRGQQVTLSCSPISGHRSVSWYQQTPGQGLQFLFEYFSETQRNKGNFPGRFSGRQFSNSRSEMNVSTLELGDSALYLCASSLGGVSYNEQFFGPGTRLTVL.

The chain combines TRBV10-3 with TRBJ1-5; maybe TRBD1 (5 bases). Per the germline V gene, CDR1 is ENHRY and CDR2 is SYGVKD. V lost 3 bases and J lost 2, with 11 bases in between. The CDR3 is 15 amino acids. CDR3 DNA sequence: TGTGCCATCAGTGACAGGGTTGAGGGCAATCAGCCCCAGCATTTT. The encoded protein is CAISDRVEGNQPQHF.

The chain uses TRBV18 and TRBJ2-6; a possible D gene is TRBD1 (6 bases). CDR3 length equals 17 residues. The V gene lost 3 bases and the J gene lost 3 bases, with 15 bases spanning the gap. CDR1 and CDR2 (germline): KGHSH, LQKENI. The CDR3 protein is CASSPSGGAFGANVLTF. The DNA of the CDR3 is TGTGCCAGCTCACCTAGTGGGGGCGCTTTTGGGGCCAACGTCCTGACTTTC. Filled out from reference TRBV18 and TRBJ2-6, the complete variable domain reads NAGVMQNPRHLVRRRGQEARLRCSPMKGHSHVYWYRQLPEEGLKFMVYLQKENIIDESGMPKERFSAEFPKEGPSILRIQQVVRGDSAAYFCASSPSGGAFGANVLTFGAGSRLTVL.

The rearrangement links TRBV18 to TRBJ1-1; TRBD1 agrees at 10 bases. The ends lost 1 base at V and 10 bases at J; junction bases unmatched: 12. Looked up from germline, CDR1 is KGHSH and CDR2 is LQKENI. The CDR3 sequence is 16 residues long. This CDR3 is CASSPLPGTGVLGAFF. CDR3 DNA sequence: TGTGCCAGCTCACCACTTCCCGGGACAGGGGTTTTAGGAGCTTTCTTT.

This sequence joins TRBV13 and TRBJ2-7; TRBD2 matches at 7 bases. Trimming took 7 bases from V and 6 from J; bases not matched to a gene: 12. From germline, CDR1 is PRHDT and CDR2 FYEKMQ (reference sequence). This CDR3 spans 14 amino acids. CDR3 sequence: CASTLDGRTTEQYF. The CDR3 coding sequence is TGTGCCAGCACCCTGGACGGGAGGACGACCGAGCAGTACTTC.

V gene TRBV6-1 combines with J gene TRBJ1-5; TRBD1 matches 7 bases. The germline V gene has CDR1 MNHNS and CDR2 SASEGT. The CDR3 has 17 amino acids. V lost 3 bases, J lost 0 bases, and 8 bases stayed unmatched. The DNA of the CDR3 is TGTGCCAGCAGTGACCCCCCGGACAGGTATAGCAATCAGCCCCAGCATTTT. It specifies CASSDPPDRYSNQPQHF.

The CDR3 sequence: CASSIDSMNTEAFF. In DNA, the CDR3 is TGTGCCAGTAGTATCGACAGCATGAACACTGAAGCTTTCTTT. The J gene is TRBJ1-1, the V gene TRBV19, with D maybe TRBD1 (5 bases). V lost 3 bases and J lost 0, with 8 bases in between. Germline V gene lookup returns CDR1 LNHDA and CDR2 SQIVND (reference sequence). CDR3 length: 14 residues.

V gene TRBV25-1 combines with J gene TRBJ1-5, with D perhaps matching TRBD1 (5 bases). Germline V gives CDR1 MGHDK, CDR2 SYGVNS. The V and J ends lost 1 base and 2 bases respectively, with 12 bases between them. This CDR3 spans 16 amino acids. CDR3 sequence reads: CASSESGWGGNQPQHF. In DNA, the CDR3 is TGTGCCAGCAGTGAATCAGGGTGGGGGGGCAATCAGCCCCAGCATTTT.

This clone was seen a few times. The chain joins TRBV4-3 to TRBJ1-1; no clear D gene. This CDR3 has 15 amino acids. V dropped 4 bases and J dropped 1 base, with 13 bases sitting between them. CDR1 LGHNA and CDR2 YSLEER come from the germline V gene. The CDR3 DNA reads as TGCGCCAGCAGCCTTACGATAGATCCGAACACTGAAGCTTTCTTT. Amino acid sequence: CASSLTIDPNTEAFF.

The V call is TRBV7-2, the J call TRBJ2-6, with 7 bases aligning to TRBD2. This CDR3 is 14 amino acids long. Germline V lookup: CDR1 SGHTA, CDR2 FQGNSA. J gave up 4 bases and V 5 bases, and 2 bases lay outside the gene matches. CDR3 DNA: TGTGCCAGCAGCCGGGGGGTCGGGGCCAACGTCCTGACTTTC. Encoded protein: CASSRGVGANVLTF.

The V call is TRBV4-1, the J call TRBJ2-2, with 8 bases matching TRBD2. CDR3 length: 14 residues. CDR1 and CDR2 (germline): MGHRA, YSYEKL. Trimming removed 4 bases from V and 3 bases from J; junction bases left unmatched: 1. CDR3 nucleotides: TGCGCCAGCAGCCTACTAGCGGACACCGGGGAGCTGTTTTTT. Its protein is CASSLLADTGELFF.

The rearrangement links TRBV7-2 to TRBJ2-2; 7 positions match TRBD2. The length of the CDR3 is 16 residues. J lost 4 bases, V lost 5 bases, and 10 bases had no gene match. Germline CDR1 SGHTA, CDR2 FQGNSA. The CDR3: CASSARGGLLTGELFF. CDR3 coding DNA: TGTGCCAGCAGCGCCCGCGGGGGACTACTCACCGGGGAGCTGTTTTTT.

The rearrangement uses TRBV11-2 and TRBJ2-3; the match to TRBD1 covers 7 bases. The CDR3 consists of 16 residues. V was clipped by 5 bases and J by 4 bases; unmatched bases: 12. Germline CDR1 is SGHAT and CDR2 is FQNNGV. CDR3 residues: CASSLGTVRSSDTQYF. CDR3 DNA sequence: TGTGCCAGCAGCCTTGGGACAGTCAGGTCATCAGATACGCAGTATTTT.

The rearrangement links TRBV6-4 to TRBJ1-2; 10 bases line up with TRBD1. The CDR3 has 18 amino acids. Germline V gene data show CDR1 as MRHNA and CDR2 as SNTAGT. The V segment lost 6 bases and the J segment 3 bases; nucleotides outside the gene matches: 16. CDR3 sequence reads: CASSRYSGTGERDYGYTF. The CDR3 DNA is TGTGCCAGCAGCCGTTACTCCGGGACAGGGGAGAGGGACTATGGCTACACCTTC.

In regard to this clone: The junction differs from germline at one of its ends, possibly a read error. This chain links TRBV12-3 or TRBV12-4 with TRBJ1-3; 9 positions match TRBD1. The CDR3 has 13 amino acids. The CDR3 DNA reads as TGTGCCAGCACTTTAGGACAGGGGCTCCCCGGATATTTT. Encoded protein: CASTLGQGLPGYF.

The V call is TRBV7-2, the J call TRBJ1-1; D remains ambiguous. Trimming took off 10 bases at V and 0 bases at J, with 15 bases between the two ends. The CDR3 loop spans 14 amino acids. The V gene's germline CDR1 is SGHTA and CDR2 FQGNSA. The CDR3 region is CATKPEPMNTEAFF. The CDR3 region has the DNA TGTGCCACTAAGCCTGAACCGATGAACACTGAAGCTTTCTTT.

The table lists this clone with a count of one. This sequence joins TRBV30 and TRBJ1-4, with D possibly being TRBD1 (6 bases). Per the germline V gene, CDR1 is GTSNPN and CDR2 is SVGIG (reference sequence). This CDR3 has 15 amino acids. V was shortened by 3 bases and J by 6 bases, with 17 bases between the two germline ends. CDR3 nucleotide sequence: TGTGCCTGGAGAACACTCCGGGACAATTATGAAAAACTGTTTTTT. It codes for CAWRTLRDNYEKLFF. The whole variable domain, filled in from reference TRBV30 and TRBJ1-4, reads SQTIHQWPATLVQPVGSPLSLECTVEGTSNPNLYWYRQAAGRGLQLLFYSVGIGQISSEVPQNLSASRPQDRQFILSSKKLLLSDSGFYLCAWRTLRDNYEKLFFGSGTQLSVL.

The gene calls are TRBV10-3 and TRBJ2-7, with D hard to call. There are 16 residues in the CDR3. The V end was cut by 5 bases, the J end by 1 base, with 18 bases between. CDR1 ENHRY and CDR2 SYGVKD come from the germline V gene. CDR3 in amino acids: CAISLAAATPSYEQYF. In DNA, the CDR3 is TGTGCCATCAGTTTGGCGGCGGCAACTCCTTCCTACGAGCAGTACTTC.

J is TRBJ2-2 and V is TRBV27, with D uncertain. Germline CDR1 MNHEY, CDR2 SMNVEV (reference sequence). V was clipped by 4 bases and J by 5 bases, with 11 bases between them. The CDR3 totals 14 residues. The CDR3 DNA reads TGTGCCAGCAGTTCCCCGGTGAGGACCGGGGAGCTGTTTTTT. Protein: CASSSPVRTGELFF.

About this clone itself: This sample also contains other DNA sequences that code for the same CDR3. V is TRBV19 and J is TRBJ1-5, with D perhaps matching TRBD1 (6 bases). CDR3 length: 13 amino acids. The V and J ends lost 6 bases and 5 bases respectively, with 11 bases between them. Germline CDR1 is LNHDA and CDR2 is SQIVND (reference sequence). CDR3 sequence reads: CASSDRSYQPQHF. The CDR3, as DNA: TGTGCCAGTAGCGACAGGAGTTATCAGCCCCAGCATTTT.

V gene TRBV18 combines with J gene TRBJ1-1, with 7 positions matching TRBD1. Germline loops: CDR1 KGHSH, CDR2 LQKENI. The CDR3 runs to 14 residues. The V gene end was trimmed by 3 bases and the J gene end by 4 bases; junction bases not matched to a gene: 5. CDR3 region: CASSPETGSTEAFF. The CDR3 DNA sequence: TGTGCCAGCTCACCTGAGACAGGGAGCACTGAAGCTTTCTTT.

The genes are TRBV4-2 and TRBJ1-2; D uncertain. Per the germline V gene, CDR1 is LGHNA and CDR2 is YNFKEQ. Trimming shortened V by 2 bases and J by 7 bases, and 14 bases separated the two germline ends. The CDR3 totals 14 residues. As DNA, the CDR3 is TGTGCCAGCAGCCAAAGCCTTGTACCGGGTGGCTACACCTTC. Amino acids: CASSQSLVPGGYTF.

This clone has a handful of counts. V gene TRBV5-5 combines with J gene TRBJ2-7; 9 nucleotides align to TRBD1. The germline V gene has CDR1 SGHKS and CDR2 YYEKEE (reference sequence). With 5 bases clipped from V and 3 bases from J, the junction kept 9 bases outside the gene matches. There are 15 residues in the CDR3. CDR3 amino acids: CASRPGDRVNYEQYF. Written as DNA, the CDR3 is TGTGCCAGCAGGCCAGGGGACAGGGTAAACTACGAGCAGTACTTC.

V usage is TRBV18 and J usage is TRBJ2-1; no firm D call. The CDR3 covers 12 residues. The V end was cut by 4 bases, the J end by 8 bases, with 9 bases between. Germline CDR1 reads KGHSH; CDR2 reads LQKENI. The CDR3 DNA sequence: TGTGCCAGCTCACGATCCCGGGATGAGCAGTTCTTC. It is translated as CASSRSRDEQFF. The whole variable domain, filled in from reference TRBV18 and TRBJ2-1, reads NAGVMQNPRHLVRRRGQEARLRCSPMKGHSHVYWYRQLPEEGLKFMVYLQKENIIDESGMPKERFSAEFPKEGPSILRIQQVVRGDSAAYFCASSRSRDEQFFGPGTRLTVL.